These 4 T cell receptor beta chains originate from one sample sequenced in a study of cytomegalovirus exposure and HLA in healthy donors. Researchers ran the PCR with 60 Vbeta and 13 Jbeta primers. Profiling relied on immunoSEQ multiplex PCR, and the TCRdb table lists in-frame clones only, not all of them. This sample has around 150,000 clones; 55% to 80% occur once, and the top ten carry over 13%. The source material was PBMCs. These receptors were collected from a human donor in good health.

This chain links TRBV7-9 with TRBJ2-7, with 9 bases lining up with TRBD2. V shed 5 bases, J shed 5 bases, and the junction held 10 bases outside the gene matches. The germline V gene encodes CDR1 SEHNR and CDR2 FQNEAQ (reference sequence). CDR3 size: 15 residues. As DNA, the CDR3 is TGTGCCAGCAGCCCTCGGCGGGAGGGAGTGGACGAGCAGTACTTC. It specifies CASSPRREGVDEQYF.

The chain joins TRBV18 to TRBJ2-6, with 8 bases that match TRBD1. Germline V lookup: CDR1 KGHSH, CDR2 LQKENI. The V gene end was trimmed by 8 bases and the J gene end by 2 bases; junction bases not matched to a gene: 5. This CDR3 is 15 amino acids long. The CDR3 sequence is CASIQGVAGANVLTF. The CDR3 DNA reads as TGTGCCAGCATACAGGGGGTTGCTGGGGCCAACGTCCTGACTTTC.

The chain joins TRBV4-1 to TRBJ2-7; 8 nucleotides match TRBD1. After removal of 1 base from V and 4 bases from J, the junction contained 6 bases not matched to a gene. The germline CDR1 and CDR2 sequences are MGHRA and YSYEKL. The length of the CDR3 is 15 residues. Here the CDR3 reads CASSQASQGAYEQYF. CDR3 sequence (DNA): TGCGCCAGCAGCCAAGCATCCCAGGGGGCTTACGAGCAGTACTTC.

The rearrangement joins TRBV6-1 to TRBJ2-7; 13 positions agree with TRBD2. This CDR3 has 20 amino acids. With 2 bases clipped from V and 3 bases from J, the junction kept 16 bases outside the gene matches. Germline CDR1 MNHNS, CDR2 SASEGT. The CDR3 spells CASSEYSDRTSGRGDYEQYF. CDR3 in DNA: TGTGCCAGCAGTGAATACTCCGACAGGACTAGCGGGAGAGGGGACTACGAGCAGTACTTC.